The clone carrying this T cell receptor (beta chain) was seen only once. The data were obtained in a study of T cell clonotyping in hematopoietic cell transplantation. This CDR3 spans 14 amino acids. V was pared by 4 bases and J by 3 bases, with 9 bases between. CDR1 is LGHNA and CDR2 is YSLEER in the germline V gene. Using immunoSEQ multiplex PCR, the repertoire was profiled, and TCRdb retains in-frame clones only, with some absent. This table holds several thousand clones, 75% to 80% found once. This TCR was sampled from a male patient aged 60-69 years who had an allogeneic stem cell transplant from an unrelated donor, so the T cells may come from the graft donor. Some clones in this sample may be carry-over from other donors' samples. The sequences come from peripheral blood mononuclear cells, collected 30 days after allogeneic stem cell transplant. The chain is built from TRBV4-3 and TRBJ1-4, with a tentative D call TRBD1 (5 bases). CDR3 DNA sequence: TGCGCCAGCAGCCCCATGGGGGCTAATGAAAAACTGTTTTTT. It specifies CASSPMGANEKLFF.